This T cell receptor (beta chain) came from a study of cytomegalovirus exposure and HLA in healthy donors. Whole-study context: Earlier sequencing of 150 million to 200 million T cells yielded 100 million to 120 million unique TCR beta sequences. Some 85 million unique TCRs from HLA-typed donors were held in an early data release.

This clone was recorded a few times. The primer mix had 60 Vbeta and 13 Jbeta primers. Here immunoSEQ multiplex PCR was the method, and the copy in TCRdb shows in-frame clones only, minus some. The repertoire holds more than 200,000 clones, 65% to 90% seen once, with 1.1% to 1.5% in the top ten. The CDR3 is made up of 15 amino acids. The V segment lost 2 bases and the J segment 3 bases; nucleotides outside the gene matches: 4. CDR1 is SGHTA, CDR2 FQGTGA, per germline. Material for sequencing was PBMCs. The rearrangement joins TRBV7-3 to TRBJ2-1; 7 positions match TRBD2. The source of this sequence is a girl between 10 and 17 years old in good health and CMV-seronegative. The CDR3 sequence: CASSLASGHYNEQFF. The CDR3 DNA sequence: TGTGCCAGCAGCTTAGCTAGCGGACACTACAATGAGCAGTTCTTC.